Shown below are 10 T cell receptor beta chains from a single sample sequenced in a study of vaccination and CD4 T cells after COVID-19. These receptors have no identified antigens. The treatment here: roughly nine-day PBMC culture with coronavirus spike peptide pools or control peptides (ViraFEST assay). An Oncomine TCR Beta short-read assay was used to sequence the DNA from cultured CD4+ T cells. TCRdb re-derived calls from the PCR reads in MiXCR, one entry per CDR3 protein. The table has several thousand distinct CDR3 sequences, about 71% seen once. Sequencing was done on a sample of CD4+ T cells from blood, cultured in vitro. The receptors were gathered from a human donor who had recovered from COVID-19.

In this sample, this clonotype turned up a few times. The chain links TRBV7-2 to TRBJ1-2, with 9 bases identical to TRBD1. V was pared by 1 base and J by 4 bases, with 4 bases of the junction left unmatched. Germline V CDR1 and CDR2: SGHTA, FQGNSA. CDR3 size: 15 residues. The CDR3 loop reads CASSLVWDRVYGYTF. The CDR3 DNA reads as TGTGCCAGCAGCTTAGTCTGGGACAGGGTCTATGGCTACACCTTC.

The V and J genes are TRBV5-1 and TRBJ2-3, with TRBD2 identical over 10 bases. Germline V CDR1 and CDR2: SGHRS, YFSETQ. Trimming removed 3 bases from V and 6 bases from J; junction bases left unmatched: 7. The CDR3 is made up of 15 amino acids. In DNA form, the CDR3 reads TGCGCCAGCAGCTGGCCTAGCGGGAGAAGCGATACGCAGTATTTT. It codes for CASSWPSGRSDTQYF.

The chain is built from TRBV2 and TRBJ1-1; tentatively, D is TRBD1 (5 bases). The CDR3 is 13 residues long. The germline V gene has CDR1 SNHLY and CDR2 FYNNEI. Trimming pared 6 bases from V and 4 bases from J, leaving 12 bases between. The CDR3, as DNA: TGTGCCAGCAGCTCAGGGATTGTCACTGAAGCTTTCTTT. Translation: CASSSGIVTEAFF.

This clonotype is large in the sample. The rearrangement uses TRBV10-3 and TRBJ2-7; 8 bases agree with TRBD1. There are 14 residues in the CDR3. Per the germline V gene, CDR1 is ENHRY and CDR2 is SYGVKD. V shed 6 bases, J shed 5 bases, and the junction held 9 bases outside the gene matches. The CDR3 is CAISQDREVNEQYF. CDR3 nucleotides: TGTGCCATCAGCCAGGACAGGGAAGTGAACGAGCAGTACTTC.

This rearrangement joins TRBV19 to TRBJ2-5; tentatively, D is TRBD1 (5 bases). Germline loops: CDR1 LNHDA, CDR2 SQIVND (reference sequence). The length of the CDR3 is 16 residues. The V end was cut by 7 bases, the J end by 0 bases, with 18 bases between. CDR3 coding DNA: TGTGCCAGTACCCTCACTCCCAGGGCGGACCAAGAGACCCAGTACTTC. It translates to CASTLTPRADQETQYF.

The CDR3 nucleotides are TGCACCTGCCCTTCGCCGGCTCCCTGGGGTGAAGCTTTCTTT. Translating it yields CTCPSPAPWGEAFF. The V gene is TRBV20-1, the J gene TRBJ1-1; the D is unclear. Germline V gene sequence: CDR1 DFQATT, CDR2 SNEGSKA (reference sequence). This CDR3 is built from 14 residues.

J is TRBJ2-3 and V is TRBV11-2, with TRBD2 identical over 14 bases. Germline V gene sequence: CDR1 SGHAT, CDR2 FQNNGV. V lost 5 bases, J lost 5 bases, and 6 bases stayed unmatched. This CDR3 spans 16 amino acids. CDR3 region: CASSIGLAGGIDTQYF. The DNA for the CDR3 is TGTGCCAGCAGCATCGGACTAGCGGGGGGAATAGATACGCAGTATTTT.

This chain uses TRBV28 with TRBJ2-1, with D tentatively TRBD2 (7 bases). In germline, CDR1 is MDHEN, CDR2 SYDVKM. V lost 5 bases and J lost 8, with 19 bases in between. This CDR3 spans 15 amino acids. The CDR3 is CASSPRGREKDEQFF. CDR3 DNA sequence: TGTGCCAGCAGTCCGAGGGGGAGGGAGAAGGATGAGCAGTTCTTC. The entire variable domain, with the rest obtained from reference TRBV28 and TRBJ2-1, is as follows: DVKVTQSSRYLVKRTGEKVFLECVQDMDHENMFWYRQDPGLGLRLIYFSYDVKMKEKGDIPEGYSVSREKKERFSLILESASTNQTSMYLCASSPRGREKDEQFFGPGTRLTVL.

CDR3 sequence reads: CSARDRGQETQYF. CDR3 DNA: TGCAGTGCTCGGGACAGGGGCCAAGAGACCCAGTACTTC. The chain employs TRBV20-1 and TRBJ2-5, with 10 nucleotides matching TRBD1. V was clipped by 5 bases and J by 1 base; unmatched bases: 1. Germline loops: CDR1 DFQATT, CDR2 SNEGSKA (reference sequence). This CDR3 has 13 amino acids.

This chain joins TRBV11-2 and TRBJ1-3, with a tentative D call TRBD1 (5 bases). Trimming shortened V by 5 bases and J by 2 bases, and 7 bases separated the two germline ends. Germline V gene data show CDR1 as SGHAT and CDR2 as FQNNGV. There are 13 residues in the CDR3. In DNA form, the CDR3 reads TGTGCCAGCAGCGTGGGGGCTGGAAACACCATATATTTT. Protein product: CASSVGAGNTIYF.